This T cell receptor (beta chain) was sequenced in a study of blood T cell repertoires in COVID-19. The germline V gene has CDR1 SGHVS and CDR2 FNYEAQ. The junction had 10 bases not matched to a gene; V was cut back by 4 bases and J by 6 bases. The length of the CDR3 is 15 residues. Study processing details: Amplification from reference gene primers served as the basis for estimated nucleated cell counts. Produced via immunoSEQ multiplex PCR; TCRdb's table is partial and in-frame only. V and J calls and clone size follow that table, whereas D and trimming were derived from the DNA. The sample contains 120,000 to 150,000 clones, roughly 85% of which appear only once.

The TCR comes from a woman aged 60 to 75 with COVID-19, enrolled during active disease. Sequenced material: peripheral blood. V is TRBV7-6 and J is TRBJ1-1, with 8 bases aligning to TRBD1. The DNA for the CDR3 is TGTGCCAGCAGCTCAGTGGACAGGGAAATCGCTGAAGCTTTCTTT. It is translated as CASSSVDREIAEAFF.